A selection of T cell receptor beta chains follows, all from one sample in a study of blood T cell repertoires in COVID-19. Assay used: immunoSEQ multiplex PCR; TCRdb lists only in-frame clones, some missing. There are roughly 300,000 clones in the sample; about four fifths occur only once, and around 1.6% lies in the top ten. The sample taken for sequencing was peripheral blood. The receptor source for this set is a human donor with COVID-19, enrolled during active disease. The donor label of this sample is uncertain. Both conserved end residues are part of each CDR3. A D gene is named only where the DNA matches it firmly. Expanded clones get a size class; other rows say once, few or many, or leave the size out.

size	D	J	V	DNA	CDR3
once	-	TRBJ1-2	TRBV18	TGTGCCAGCTCACCAGACCAGGGGCTAGTCGGCTACACCTTC	CASSPDQGLVGYTF
-	-	TRBJ2-2	TRBV19	TGTGCCAGTAGTATAATAGTGGCCGGGGAGCTGTTTTTT	CASSIIVAGELFF
once	TRBD1	TRBJ2-7	TRBV6-6	TGTGCCAGCAAAGGGGGCTTAGAGCGGTACGAGCAGTACTTC	CASKGGLERYEQYF
-	TRBD1	TRBJ1-1	TRBV7-8	TGTGCCAGCAGCCGTACAGGGGGAAGCACTGAAGCTTTCTTT	CASSRTGGSTEAFF
-	TRBD2	TRBJ2-1	TRBV7-2	TGTGCCAGCAGCTTAAGACTAGCGGGAGATGGGTGGGGTGATGAGCAGTTCTTC	CASSLRLAGDGWGDEQFF
-	TRBD2	TRBJ2-5	TRBV5-6	TGTGCCAGCACCTATACCGTAGCGGGAGGAGAGACCCAGTACTTC	CASTYTVAGGETQYF
-	-	TRBJ2-5	TRBV5-4	TGTGCCAGCAGCTTAGGCCAGGGCGGCCAAGAGACCCAGTACTTC	CASSLGQGGQETQYF
-	-	TRBJ2-2	TRBV3-1/TRBV3-2	TGTGCCAGCAGCCAAGTCCCCAGCGGGAACACCGGGGAGCTGTTTTTT	CASSQVPSGNTGELFF
-	-	TRBJ2-1	TRBV19	TGTGCCAGTGCGGGACTACGACGACTGGGGGCCAATGAGCAGTTCTTC	CASAGLRRLGANEQFF
-	-	TRBJ1-1	TRBV10-3	TGTGCCATCAGTGCGGGTGACCTCACCAGGGGCGCTTTCTTT	CAISAGDLTRGAFF
-	-	TRBJ2-7	TRBV19	TGTGCCAGTAGTATCTTCGAAAGCACCTCCTACGAGCAGTACTTC	CASSIFESTSYEQYF
-	-	TRBJ1-4	TRBV4-3	TGCGCCAGCAGCCAAGATCAGGGTAGGGAAAAACTGTTTTTT	CASSQDQGREKLFF
-	TRBD2	TRBJ2-3	TRBV27	TGTGCCAGCAGTCCTACTAGCGGGAGACCCCCAGATACGCAGTATTTT	CASSPTSGRPPDTQYF
-	-	TRBJ2-1	TRBV7-9	TGTGCCAGCAGCTACCAGACTAGTTCCCCCGCCTACAATGAGCAGTTCTTC	CASSYQTSSPAYNEQFF
-	-	TRBJ1-4	TRBV19	TGTGCCAGTAGTGACGGCAGAAGGGGGAATGAAAAACTGTTTTTT	CASSDGRRGNEKLFF
-	TRBD2	TRBJ2-1	TRBV27	TGTGCCAGCAGTTTATCGATCGGGGGGGGCGGGACGGCAGGTGAGCAGTTCTTC	CASSLSIGGGGTAGEQFF
-	TRBD1	TRBJ1-5	TRBV24-1	TGTGCCACCAGCGGACAGGGGGTTGGGCCAGACGGGCAGCCCCAGCATTTT	CATSGQGVGPDGQPQHF
many	-	TRBJ1-5	TRBV7-8	TGTGCCAGCAGCCACGACAGAATAAGGAATCAGCCCCAGCATTTT	CASSHDRIRNQPQHF
-	-	TRBJ2-7	TRBV3-1/TRBV3-2	TGTGCCAGCAGCGCAAGTCAAACTAGGCACGAGCAGTACTTC	CASSASQTRHEQYF
few	TRBD1	TRBJ2-2	TRBV7-3	TGTGCCAGCAGCTTAAGTCCCCCCCAGGGGGCGAACACCGGGGAGCTGTTTTTT	CASSLSPPQGANTGELFF
-	-	TRBJ2-3	TRBV5-4	TGTGCCAGCAGCTGGCACAACACAGATACGCAGTATTTT	CASSWHNTDTQYF
-	-	TRBJ2-1	TRBV3-1/TRBV3-2	TGTGCCAGCAGCCAAGGGGGGGGACAGGTTTCCTACAATGAGCAGTTCTTC	CASSQGGGQVSYNEQFF
-	TRBD1	TRBJ1-6	TRBV11-2	TGTGCCAGCAGCCGGGACAGAAATTCACCCCTCCACTTT	CASSRDRNSPLHF
-	-	TRBJ2-5	TRBV5-1	TGCGCCAGCAGCCGGACCTTAGGGGGAGAGACCCAGTACTTC	CASSRTLGGETQYF
-	TRBD1	TRBJ2-7	TRBV11-2	TGTGCCAGCAGCTCCGACAGGGGAGGTGGGTACGAGCAGTACTTC	CASSSDRGGGYEQYF
-	TRBD2	TRBJ2-1	TRBV5-4	TGTGCCAGCAGCTTGGATAGCGGGAGTAGGCATGAGCAGTTCTTC	CASSLDSGSRHEQFF
-	TRBD2	TRBJ2-3	TRBV6-5	TGTGCCAGCAGCAAGCGGGAGGCGGATACGCAGTATTTT	CASSKREADTQYF
-	-	TRBJ1-2	TRBV6-6	TGTGCCAGCACTACAGGGAGATATGGCTACACCTTC	CASTTGRYGYTF
-	-	TRBJ2-7	TRBV19	TGTGCCAGTAGTTCGAGTCTACAGGGAGCCTACGAGCAGTACTTC	CASSSSLQGAYEQYF
-	TRBD2	TRBJ2-3	TRBV18	TGTGCCAGCTCACCAATTCCAGCGGGAAGCACAGATACGCAGTATTTT	CASSPIPAGSTDTQYF
-	TRBD1	TRBJ2-2	TRBV7-8	TGTGCCAGCAGGTCCACAGGGGGCGGCACCGGGGAGCTGTTTTTT	CASRSTGGGTGELFF
few	-	TRBJ2-3	TRBV29-1	TGCAGCGTTGAAGAACCCGGGAGAAGCACAGATACGCAGTATTTT	CSVEEPGRSTDTQYF
-	-	TRBJ1-4	TRBV5-6	TGTGCCAGCAGCTTGGCCAACGGGGTTGCAACTAATGAAAAACTGTTTTTT	CASSLANGVATNEKLFF
-	-	TRBJ1-5	TRBV10-3	TGTGCCACCGAACAGGGTCTGGGTCTCAATCAGCCCCAGCATTTT	CATEQGLGLNQPQHF
-	TRBD1	TRBJ2-3	TRBV28	TGTGCCAGCAGTTTACGGGGACAGGGGGGGCCAGATACGCAGTATTTT	CASSLRGQGGPDTQYF
-	TRBD1	TRBJ2-7	TRBV5-1	TGCGCCAGCAGCTTTACCGGGACAGGGGTCGAAGAGCAGTACTTC	CASSFTGTGVEEQYF
-	TRBD2	TRBJ2-7	TRBV7-2	TGTGCCAGCAGCTTCCGGGCTAGCGGGTTTAGCGAGCAGTACTTC	CASSFRASGFSEQYF
few	-	TRBJ1-1	TRBV29-1	TGCAGCGTTATCCGGGGTGAAGCTTTCTTT	CSVIRGEAFF
-	TRBD1	TRBJ1-2	TRBV24-1	TGTGCCACCAGTGGGGACAGAAGAAACTATGGCTACACCTTC	CATSGDRRNYGYTF
-	-	TRBJ2-1	TRBV29-1	TGCAGCGTTGAAGGGAAGGCTAGCCGGAGCTATGAGCAGTTCTTC	CSVEGKASRSYEQFF
-	TRBD1	TRBJ1-2	TRBV5-1	TGCGCCAGCAGCTTGCGGGACAGTTATGGCTACACCTTC	CASSLRDSYGYTF
-	TRBD1	TRBJ1-1	TRBV27	TGTGCCAGCACCCCGGGACAGGGGGAATTCACTGAAGCTTTCTTT	CASTPGQGEFTEAFF
-	-	TRBJ2-7	TRBV6-1	TGTGCCAGCAGTGAAGGTCACTACGAGCAGTACTTC	CASSEGHYEQYF
-	-	TRBJ1-2	TRBV30	TGTGCCTTTTCGGGCTATGGCTACACCTTC	CAFSGYGYTF
-	-	TRBJ1-4	TRBV6-5	TGTGCCAGCAGTCGACTAGGGCAGAATGAAAAACTGTTTTTT	CASSRLGQNEKLFF
-	-	TRBJ2-1	TRBV29-1	TGCAGCGCATACGAGGGTAATGAGCAGTTCTTC	CSAYEGNEQFF
once	TRBD1	TRBJ2-7	TRBV28	TGTGCCAGCAGTTCTCACACCGGGACAGGGCTCGAGCAGTACTTC	CASSSHTGTGLEQYF
-	-	TRBJ2-1	TRBV3-1/TRBV3-2	TGTGCCAGCAGCCCCTCCCTTGGGCAAGCGGGCTACAATGAGCAGTTCTTC	CASSPSLGQAGYNEQFF
-	-	TRBJ2-7	TRBV11-3	TGTGCCAGCAGCTTTAGTCCGGGGAGCCACGAGCAGTACTTC	CASSFSPGSHEQYF
-	TRBD1	TRBJ2-2	TRBV29-1	TGCAGCTATAGAGCATCCGGGACAGGGAGAAACACCGGGGAGCTGTTTTTT	CSYRASGTGRNTGELFF
-	-	TRBJ2-2	TRBV9	TGTGCCAGCAGCCTTAGCGGAACCAACACCGGGGAGCTGTTTTTT	CASSLSGTNTGELFF
-	TRBD1	TRBJ1-2	TRBV9	TGTGCCAGCTCAATAGGGGAGACAGGGTTCGGCTATGGCTACACCTTC	CASSIGETGFGYGYTF
-	-	TRBJ1-6	TRBV27	TGTGCCAGCAGTCTAACCATTTCTTCTACGAGCTCCTATAATTCACCCCTCCACTTT	CASSLTISSTSSYNSPLHF
-	-	TRBJ2-2	TRBV14	TGTGCCAGCAGCCAAGGGAACAGGGTTCAGGACACCGGGGAGCTGTTTTTT	CASSQGNRVQDTGELFF
once	-	TRBJ2-2	TRBV5-1	TGCGCCAGCAGCTTCAGGGGGGACACCGGGGAGCTGTTTTTT	CASSFRGDTGELFF
-	TRBD1	TRBJ2-3	TRBV2	TGTGCCAACAGACAGGGTTCGGCAGATACGCAGTATTTT	CANRQGSADTQYF
-	-	TRBJ2-7	TRBV11-1	TGTGCCAGCAGCTTAGGGTTATCTCTACGAGAGCAGTACTTC	CASSLGLSLREQYF